These 7 T cell receptor beta chains originate from one sample sequenced in a study of shared clonotypes between healthy human individuals. Method: immunoSEQ multiplex PCR; TCRdb's copy keeps in-frame clones and lacks some. The repertoire holds about 230,000 clones, 60% to 80% seen once, with around 10% in the top ten. Sequenced: memory CD4+ T cells sorted from blood. Subset described: CD45RA-negative fraction. The receptor set was obtained from a man younger than 40 in good health.

V gene TRBV2 combines with J gene TRBJ2-5; D uncertain. The V gene's germline CDR1 is SNHLY and CDR2 FYNNEI. V lost 2 bases to trimming and J lost 5 bases, with 6 bases between them. The CDR3 extends over 12 amino acids. The CDR3 DNA sequence: TGTGCCAGCAGTGAATTGACGGAGACCCAGTACTTC. Encoded protein: CASSELTETQYF.

This clone has just one count. The chain has TRBV14 and TRBJ2-7; the D gene is possibly TRBD2 (7 bases). Looked up from germline, CDR1 is SGHDN and CDR2 is FVKESK. V lost 6 bases, J lost 0 bases, and 18 bases lay in between. The CDR3 is 16 amino acids. In DNA form, the CDR3 reads TGTGCCAGCAGTGCGTTGGGGGGGGCCAGCTCCTACGAGCAGTACTTC. Protein product: CASSALGGASSYEQYF. The full variable domain, its missing parts supplied by reference TRBV14 and TRBJ2-7, is EAGVTQFPSHSVIEKGQTVTLRCDPISGHDNLYWYRRVMGKEIKFLLHFVKESKQDESGMPNNRFLAERTGGTYSTLKVQPAELEDSGVYFCASSALGGASSYEQYFGPGTRLTVT.

This clone has only one observation. The chain's CDR3 is CAIHGTGFYEQYF. Written as DNA, the CDR3 is TGTGCCATCCATGGGACGGGATTCTACGAGCAGTACTTC. The chain couples TRBV10-3 to TRBJ2-7; D is tentatively TRBD1 or TRBD2 (5 bases each). The CDR3 runs 13 residues. The germline V and J ends were trimmed by 8 bases and 3 bases, with 14 bases remaining between them. Germline loops: CDR1 ENHRY, CDR2 SYGVKD.

At least ten counts were recorded for this clone. V and J are TRBV19 and TRBJ2-5; 10 nucleotides match TRBD1. CDR3 size: 14 residues. With V trimmed by 5 bases and J by 7 bases, 7 bases remained unmatched. CDR1 and CDR2 from the germline V gene are LNHDA and SQIVND (reference sequence). The CDR3 is CASSAGTGARTQYF. DNA of the CDR3: TGTGCCAGTAGTGCGGGGACAGGGGCCCGGACCCAGTACTTC.

The chain joins TRBV18 to TRBJ1-1; no reliable D call. V was pared by 3 bases and J by 3 bases, with 11 bases between. Looked up from germline, CDR1 is KGHSH and CDR2 is LQKENI. This CDR3 contains 14 residues. CDR3 sequence: CASSPGMRDTEAFF. The CDR3, as DNA: TGTGCCAGCTCACCGGGGATGCGTGACACTGAAGCTTTCTTT.

The rearrangement links TRBV7-8 to TRBJ2-6, with 7 bases aligning to TRBD1. V lost 3 bases to trimming and J lost 0 bases; unmatched junction nucleotides: 8. This CDR3 comprises 18 residues. CDR1 is SGHVS and CDR2 is FQNEAQ in the germline V gene. CDR3 bases: TGTGCCAGCAGCTTCCGGGACAGAATTCTCTCTGGGGCCAACGTCCTGACTTTC. Its translation: CASSFRDRILSGANVLTF.

The chain has TRBV5-4 and TRBJ1-4, with 9 positions matching TRBD1. The germline V gene encodes CDR1 SGHNT and CDR2 YYREEE (reference sequence). The CDR3 consists of 18 residues. V trimming: 0 bases; J trimming: 3 bases; junction bases outside the gene matches: 9. CDR3 protein: CASSLDVGQGTSNEKLFF. The CDR3 DNA reads TGTGCCAGCAGCTTGGATGTAGGACAGGGGACTTCTAATGAAAAACTGTTTTTT.